The following is a T cell receptor beta chain sequence with its context. What it binds is unknown. Then a second PCR, running about 6 to 11 cycles, was carried out with a sample-barcoded 5' primer and a J-beta primer mix. MiXCR was run by TCRdb on the 5' RACE reads, yielding one entry per CDR3 protein. Of about 900,000 distinct CDR3 sequences listed, around 62% are singletons. The source of the sample is a study of blood T cells in healthy people across ages. The study's findings and limits: Across the age range, TCR beta diversity per million T cells fell in a roughly linear way.

Specimen: blood. This clonotype was sampled from a young man in good health.

As DNA, the CDR3 is TGTGCCAGCAGTGACCAGGGGGCAAGACATTCACCCCTCCACTTT. Amino acids: CASSDQGARHSPLHF. V and J are TRBV6-1 and TRBJ1-6; 8 bases map to TRBD1. The CDR3 length is 15 residues. Germline loops: CDR1 MNHNS, CDR2 SASEGT. J was trimmed by 8 bases and V by 3 bases; bases with no gene match: 6.